This is a list of T cell receptor beta chains from one sample in a study of cytomegalovirus exposure and HLA in healthy donors. Some clones are missing from TCRdb's copy, which holds only in-frame ones; the method was immunoSEQ multiplex PCR. Found here are about 170,000 clones, 75% to 90% of them singletons; the top ten hold around 2.4%. Sequenced: PBMCs. These receptors were taken from a woman younger than 30 in good health and CMV-seronegative. CDR3s include the opening cysteine and the closing phenylalanine or tryptophan. A D gene is named only where the DNA matches it firmly. Clone size appears in some rows only: once, few, many, or a class for an expanded clone.

cdr3_nt,cdr3_aa,d_call,j_call,clone_size,v_call
TGCGCCAGCAGCTGGACAGGGGGCAGCAATCAGCCCCAGCATTTT,CASSWTGGSNQPQHF,TRBD1,TRBJ1-5,-,TRBV5-1
TGCGCCAGCAGCACGACAGGGATGAACACTGAAGCTTTCTTT,CASSTTGMNTEAFF,TRBD1,TRBJ1-1,-,TRBV5-1
TGTGCTAGTGGACAGGGGAATGGAAACACCATATATTTT,CASGQGNGNTIYF,TRBD1,TRBJ1-3,once,TRBV12-5
TGTGCCAGCAGTCCATACGGGAACACTGAAGCTTTCTTT,CASSPYGNTEAFF,-,TRBJ1-1,-,TRBV9
TGTGCCAGCAGCCAAGGGGAGGCCGGGGAGCAGTACTTC,CASSQGEAGEQYF,-,TRBJ2-7,-,TRBV4-2
TGTGCCAGCAGTGGACAGCCGAACACTGAAGCTTTCTTT,CASSGQPNTEAFF,-,TRBJ1-1,-,TRBV9
TGTGCCAGCAGCCCACCCGGACAGGGGAGTCAGCCCCAGCATTTT,CASSPPGQGSQPQHF,TRBD1,TRBJ1-5,few,TRBV7-8
TGTGCCAGCAGTGCCCAATGGACTAGCGGGCACGGTGAGCAGTTCTTC,CASSAQWTSGHGEQFF,TRBD2,TRBJ2-1,-,TRBV6-4
TGTGCCAGCATCACCGGGACAGGGTGGGGCAATGAGCAGTTCTTC,CASITGTGWGNEQFF,TRBD1,TRBJ2-1,-,TRBV6-1
TGCGCCAGCAGCCAAGATTCGCCAGGGGGCGGAAACACCATATATTTT,CASSQDSPGGGNTIYF,TRBD1,TRBJ1-3,-,TRBV4-3
TGTGCCAGCAGCCGGACATTTAGCAATCAGCCCCAGCATTTT,CASSRTFSNQPQHF,-,TRBJ1-5,-,TRBV6-5
TGTGCCAGCAGTTTAAGCGGGATTGAGCAGTTCTTC,CASSLSGIEQFF,TRBD2,TRBJ2-1,-,TRBV27
TGTGCCAGCTCACCACCCGTTCTGAACACTGAAGCTTTCTTT,CASSPPVLNTEAFF,-,TRBJ1-1,-,TRBV18
TGTGCCAGCAGCCATTCCAGGAATACCTACGAGCAGTACTTC,CASSHSRNTYEQYF,-,TRBJ2-7,-,TRBV6-1
TGTGCCAGCAGCTTACAAAACACTGAAGCTTTCTTT,CASSLQNTEAFF,-,TRBJ1-1,-,TRBV9
TGTGCCAGCAGCTCGACAGGGTTCGAGGGCGCGCCTGGAAACACCATATATTTT,CASSSTGFEGAPGNTIYF,TRBD1,TRBJ1-3,-,TRBV7-9
TGCGCCAGCAGTGGCGACAGGGGGCCTAACAATGAGCAGTTCTTC,CASSGDRGPNNEQFF,TRBD1,TRBJ2-1,-,TRBV10-2
TGTGCCAGTAGTATGACAGGGCATTCACGCTACGAGCAGTACTTC,CASSMTGHSRYEQYF,TRBD1,TRBJ2-7,-,TRBV19
TGTGCCAGCAGCGTAGCTGGGCAGGGTTTCGATGGCTACACCTTC,CASSVAGQGFDGYTF,-,TRBJ1-2,-,TRBV9
TGTGCCAGCAGCTCGGGACAGGGGACAGGTTTAGCTTTCTTT,CASSSGQGTGLAFF,TRBD1,TRBJ1-1,-,TRBV5-6
TGTGCCAGCAGTGAAGAACTCCCCCTTCAGTACTTC,CASSEELPLQYF,-,TRBJ2-4,few,TRBV2
TGTGCCAGCAGCTTAACCGGGACTTCTCTATACTACGAGCAGTACTTC,CASSLTGTSLYYEQYF,-,TRBJ2-7,-,TRBV11-2
TGCGCCAGCAGCTCCACCCTCGCGGCGGGGGAAAAACTGTTTTTT,CASSSTLAAGEKLFF,-,TRBJ1-4,-,TRBV5-1
TGTGCCAGCTCACCGAACAGCCAAGAGACCCAGTACTTC,CASSPNSQETQYF,-,TRBJ2-5,-,TRBV18
TGTGCCAGCAGCGGCTTTGCGGACACTGAAGCTTTCTTT,CASSGFADTEAFF,-,TRBJ1-1,-,TRBV9
TGTGCCAGCAGCTTCCCCGGGAGGCGGGACACTGAAGCTTTCTTT,CASSFPGRRDTEAFF,-,TRBJ1-1,once,TRBV11-2
TGTGCCAGCAGTTTCCCGGAGAAGGACATTCAGTACTTC,CASSFPEKDIQYF,-,TRBJ2-4,few,TRBV6-6
TGTGCCTGGAGTGTACCCGGACTCCTAACGAGGAATGAAAAACTGTTTTTT,CAWSVPGLLTRNEKLFF,-,TRBJ1-4,-,TRBV30
TGTGCCAGCACCCCAGTACAGGGGATCTATGGCTACACCTTC,CASTPVQGIYGYTF,TRBD1,TRBJ1-2,-,TRBV5-6
TGTGCCAGCAGTTCAGGGGGGACCGGGGAGCTGTTTTTT,CASSSGGTGELFF,-,TRBJ2-2,-,TRBV6-5
TGTGCCAGCAGCGCCATAGCGGGAGGTGGCGAGCAGTACTTC,CASSAIAGGGEQYF,TRBD2,TRBJ2-7,few,TRBV6-6
TGTGCCAGCAGTGAAAAGCGGGAGCAGTACTTC,CASSEKREQYF,-,TRBJ2-7,-,TRBV2
TGTGCCAGCAGCTCTCGCGTGGGACTCCCCGTCTCTGGGGCCAACGTCCTGACTTTC,CASSSRVGLPVSGANVLTF,-,TRBJ2-6,-,TRBV7-3
TGCGCCAGCAGCCAAGGTCCCAGAACTAGCGGGATGGATACGCAGTATTTT,CASSQGPRTSGMDTQYF,TRBD2,TRBJ2-3,-,TRBV4-3
TGTGCCAGCAGCTTAGTGGAGGGGTCCTACGAGCAGTACTTC,CASSLVEGSYEQYF,-,TRBJ2-7,-,TRBV7-2
TGTGCCAGCAGCCGGGGGGGGAATGAGCAGTTCTTC,CASSRGGNEQFF,TRBD2,TRBJ2-1,-,TRBV6-6
TGTGCCATGACGGGGACTTTAGCCACTGAAGCTTTCTTT,CAMTGTLATEAFF,-,TRBJ1-1,once,TRBV10-3
TGTGCCAGCAGCTCATATAGCGGGAGTGTTTACAATGAGCAGTTCTTC,CASSSYSGSVYNEQFF,TRBD2,TRBJ2-1,once,TRBV7-8
TGTGCCAGCAGCCCACAGGGGGTTCGTGGGGCGAACACTGAAGCTTTCTTT,CASSPQGVRGANTEAFF,TRBD1,TRBJ1-1,few,TRBV4-2
TGTGCCAGCAGCTCAAACAGAGATACGCAGTATTTT,CASSSNRDTQYF,-,TRBJ2-3,-,TRBV7-3
TGTGCCTGGAGTGTTGGTAGCGGGGCCGGTGGTTTTAAGCAGTACTTC,CAWSVGSGAGGFKQYF,TRBD2,TRBJ2-7,-,TRBV30
TGTGCCAGTACTCATCCCCGGGGTACCACTGAAGCTTTCTTT,CASTHPRGTTEAFF,-,TRBJ1-1,-,TRBV19
TGTGCCAGCTCACCAGGAATAAACAGGAACACTGAAGCTTTCTTT,CASSPGINRNTEAFF,-,TRBJ1-1,-,TRBV18
TGTGCCAGCTCACCACATCCAGGGGAGGGAGGCTACACCTTC,CASSPHPGEGGYTF,-,TRBJ1-2,once,TRBV18
TGTGCCAGCAGCTTAAATGGTGTGGGAGTCGGAGAGACCCAGTACTTC,CASSLNGVGVGETQYF,-,TRBJ2-5,-,TRBV7-8
TGCGCCAGCAGCCCCCTCGACAGTGGGAAGACTGAAGCTTTCTTT,CASSPLDSGKTEAFF,-,TRBJ1-1,-,TRBV5-1
TGCGCCAGCAGCTTGAATCCTTTCCAAGAGACCCAGTACTTC,CASSLNPFQETQYF,-,TRBJ2-5,-,TRBV5-1
TGCAGCGTTGAGGGACAGGGGAGTCACACTGAAGCTTTCTTT,CSVEGQGSHTEAFF,TRBD1,TRBJ1-1,-,TRBV29-1
TGTGCCGTAAACACGGGCTCTGGAAACACCATATATTTT,CAVNTGSGNTIYF,-,TRBJ1-3,once,TRBV6-5
TGTGCCAGCGCCACAGGGAACTATGGCTACACCTTC,CASATGNYGYTF,-,TRBJ1-2,-,TRBV19
TGTGCCAGCGATGCGCGCTTATACAGGGGGTACGAGCAGTACTTC,CASDARLYRGYEQYF,TRBD1,TRBJ2-7,-,TRBV6-1
TGTGCCTGGATAAGGGACAGGGTAGGCTACACCTTC,CAWIRDRVGYTF,TRBD1,TRBJ1-2,-,TRBV30
TGTGCCATCAGTATAGCCTCCGGGACAGGGGATGGCTACACCTTC,CAISIASGTGDGYTF,TRBD1,TRBJ1-2,many,TRBV10-3